One sample yielded the 26 T cell receptor beta chains listed below, sequenced in a study of post-analysis software for immune sequencing data. Study conclusions and caveats: Controls had lower frequencies than patients of five TRBV segments, which included TRBV5-6, TRBV5-1 and TRBV20-1.

Their antigens are not known. TCR beta libraries were prepared from cDNA with unique molecular identifiers. TCRdb analysed the PCR reads with MiXCR anew, one entry per CDR3 protein. The sample carries 800,000 to 950,000 distinct CDR3 sequences, approximately 53% recorded once. Sequenced: blood. Every receptor here comes from a girl aged 5-17 years with multiple sclerosis.

V gene TRBV29-1 combines with J gene TRBJ2-4; tentatively, D is TRBD2 (5 bases). The J call may be wrong; the DNA end is better matched by TRBJ2-7. CDR1 and CDR2 (germline): SQVTM, ANQGSEA. The CDR3 consists of 14 residues. CDR3 nucleotide sequence: TGCAGCGCGGAGATCGTCAGCGGAAACTACGAGCAGTACTTC. Residues: CSAEIVSGNYEQYF.

The chain uses TRBV7-8 and TRBJ2-3; possible D gene TRBD2, 5 bases. Germline assignment: CDR1 SGHVS and CDR2 FQNEAQ. V was clipped by 5 bases and J by 0 bases, with 15 bases between them. The CDR3 consists of 16 residues. The CDR3 nucleotides are TGTGCCAGCAGCCGAGGGAGAAGGACTAGCACAGATACGCAGTATTTT. Protein product: CASSRGRRTSTDTQYF.

This clonotype turned up a few times. V usage is TRBV10-3 and J usage is TRBJ2-5, with D uncertain. Germline V gene sequence: CDR1 ENHRY, CDR2 SYGVKD. The CDR3 spans 13 residues. V lost 2 bases, J lost 11 bases, and 15 bases lay in between. The CDR3 protein is CAISEVLSQGQYF. Written as DNA, the CDR3 is TGTGCCATCAGTGAGGTGCTATCCCAAGGACAGTACTTC.

This sequence joins TRBV10-2 and TRBJ1-2; D remains unclear. Per germline, CDR1 WSHSY and CDR2 SAAADI. V lost 5 bases and J 12 bases, leaving 19 bases between the germline ends. This CDR3 has 13 residues. The CDR3 here is CASSNGPRSADTF. In DNA form, the CDR3 reads TGCGCCAGCAGTAACGGACCTCGTAGCGCGGACACCTTC.

This clonotype came up a few times. CDR3 protein: CASSVGLVGYEQYF. Written as DNA, the CDR3 is TGTGCCAGCAGTGTGGGACTAGTTGGGTACGAGCAGTACTTC. The V gene is TRBV27, the J gene TRBJ2-7, with 8 bases that match TRBD2. This CDR3 is 14 amino acids long. Germline loops: CDR1 MNHEY, CDR2 SMNVEV (reference sequence). Unmatched junction bases numbered 7, after V lost 5 bases and J lost 4 bases.

V usage is TRBV19 and J usage is TRBJ2-6; 7 nucleotides match TRBD1. The CDR3 loop spans 16 amino acids. With 9 bases clipped from V and 0 bases from J, the junction kept 8 bases outside the gene matches. The germline V gene encodes CDR1 LNHDA and CDR2 SQIVND (reference sequence). CDR3 protein: CASRQGPSSGANVLTF. The CDR3 region has the DNA TGTGCCAGCAGACAGGGACCTAGCTCTGGGGCCAACGTCCTGACTTTC.

The rearrangement links TRBV2 to TRBJ2-2, with D perhaps matching TRBD1 or TRBD2 (5 bases each). V gave up 5 bases and J gave up 6 bases, with 13 bases separating them. Germline values: CDR1 SNHLY, CDR2 FYNNEI. This CDR3 has 14 residues. The CDR3 is CASSRDGGAGELFF. For the CDR3, the DNA is TGTGCCAGCAGTCGGGACGGCGGAGCCGGGGAGCTGTTTTTT. Full variable domain (missing parts from reference TRBV2 and TRBJ2-2): EPEVTQTPSHQVTQMGQEVILRCVPISNHLYFYWYRQILGQKVEFLVSFYNNEISEKSEIFDDQFSVERPDGSNFTLKIRSTKLEDSAMYFCASSRDGGAGELFFGEGSRLTVL.

The rearrangement links TRBV7-9 to TRBJ1-4; D unresolved. The V end was cut by 5 bases, the J end by 0 bases, with 7 bases between. Germline V lookup: CDR1 SEHNR, CDR2 FQNEAQ (reference sequence). The CDR3 extends over 14 amino acids. The CDR3 region has the DNA TGTGCCAGCAGCCCCCCAACAACTAATGAAAAACTGTTTTTT. Its protein product is CASSPPTTNEKLFF.

The chain combines TRBV20-1 with TRBJ2-7, with D perhaps matching TRBD2 (5 bases). CDR3 length: 14 amino acids. The germline V and J ends were trimmed by 6 bases and 6 bases, with 21 bases remaining between them. Germline-derived CDR1 and CDR2 are DFQATT and SNEGSKA (reference sequence). Here the CDR3 reads CSATNPEEVSEQYF. Written as DNA, the CDR3 is TGCAGTGCCACCAACCCCGAGGAGGTCTCCGAGCAGTACTTC.

Here the CDR3 reads CSAWSGGYTF. The CDR3 DNA reads TGCAGTGCCTGGTCTGGTGGCTACACCTTC. The chain joins TRBV20-1 to TRBJ1-2; D ambiguous. Trimming cost V 6 bases and J 7 bases, with 9 bases left between them. There are 10 residues in the CDR3. From germline, CDR1 is DFQATT and CDR2 SNEGSKA (reference sequence).

The gene calls are TRBV9 and TRBJ2-3, with D tentatively TRBD1 or TRBD2 (5 bases each). CDR1 and CDR2 from the germline V gene are SGDLS and YYNGEE. This CDR3 is 16 amino acids long. V lost 0 bases, J lost 3 bases, and 14 bases lay in between. This chain's CDR3 is CASSVAVGVVTDTQYF. CDR3 in DNA: TGTGCCAGCAGCGTAGCTGTGGGGGTGGTGACAGATACGCAGTATTTT.

The chain links TRBV5-1 to TRBJ1-1; D remains unclear. The CDR3 consists of 13 residues. From germline, CDR1 is SGHRS and CDR2 YFSETQ. V lost 3 bases and J lost 1, with 7 bases in between. The CDR3 region is CASSWTRNTEAFF. The CDR3 region has the DNA TGCGCCAGCAGCTGGACTAGGAACACTGAAGCTTTCTTT.

The chain is built from TRBV7-3 and TRBJ2-7, with 7 bases matching TRBD2. The germline CDR1 and CDR2 sequences are SGHTA and FQGTGA. J gave up 7 bases and V 5 bases, and 11 bases lay outside the gene matches. The CDR3 covers 14 residues. CDR3 in DNA: TGTGCCAGCAGCCGACTGGGACTACAGAATGAGCAGTACTTC. Amino acid sequence: CASSRLGLQNEQYF.

J is TRBJ2-7 and V is TRBV19; D uncertain. Germline-derived CDR1 and CDR2 are LNHDA and SQIVND (reference sequence). CDR3 size: 14 residues. The germline V and J ends were trimmed by 7 bases and 0 bases, with 13 bases remaining between them. The CDR3 DNA reads TGTGCCAGTACCATGGGCCCTTCCTCCTACGAGCAGTACTTC. It codes for CASTMGPSSYEQYF. The full variable domain, its missing parts supplied by reference TRBV19 and TRBJ2-7, is DGGITQSPKYLFRKEGQNVTLSCEQNLNHDAMYWYRQDPGQGLRLIYYSQIVNDFQKGDIAEGYSVSREKKESFPLTVTSAQKNPTAFYLCASTMGPSSYEQYFGPGTRLTVT.

This clonotype was found a few times. V is TRBV27 and J is TRBJ2-1, with D possibly matching TRBD1 (5 bases). Trimming stripped 2 bases from V and 5 bases from J, with 13 bases between. Germline V gene sequence: CDR1 MNHEY, CDR2 SMNVEV (reference sequence). This CDR3 has 15 residues. The CDR3, as DNA: TGTGCCAGCAGTTTAGGTCAGGGCAGGAACAATGAGCAGTTCTTC. It codes for CASSLGQGRNNEQFF.

The chain couples TRBV20-1 to TRBJ1-2, with D maybe TRBD1 (6 bases). The CDR3 is made up of 15 amino acids. The V gene lost 6 bases and the J gene lost 0 bases, with 17 bases spanning the gap. CDR1 DFQATT and CDR2 SNEGSKA come from the germline V gene (reference sequence). The CDR3 DNA reads TGCAGTGCAACTATCACAGGGCTCCCTAACTATGGCTACACCTTC. Translating it yields CSATITGLPNYGYTF.

The gene calls are TRBV20-1 and TRBJ2-7; D remains unclear. Germline loops: CDR1 DFQATT, CDR2 SNEGSKA (reference sequence). V lost 5 bases to trimming and J lost 0 bases, with 11 bases between them. The CDR3 totals 13 residues. The DNA for the CDR3 is TGCAGTGCTCCAGGTGGGCTCTCCTACGAGCAGTACTTC. Protein: CSAPGGLSYEQYF.

The V call is TRBV10-3, the J call TRBJ2-1; unclear D gene. The germline V and J ends were trimmed by 3 bases and 2 bases, with 8 bases remaining between them. This CDR3 is 14 amino acids long. Germline V CDR1 and CDR2: ENHRY, SYGVKD. The CDR3 DNA is TGTGCCATCAGTGATACAGACCCCTACAATGAGCAGTTCTTC. Its translation is CAISDTDPYNEQFF.

The chain is built from TRBV20-1 and TRBJ2-7; 8 nucleotides align to TRBD2. The J call may not be correct, given that the DNA end is closer to TRBJ2-5. CDR1 DFQATT and CDR2 SNEGSKA come from the germline V gene (reference sequence). CDR3 length: 15 amino acids. The CDR3 nucleotides are TGCAGTGCTAGAGCAGTCGGTAGCGGGGTGGAGACCCAGTACTTC. Translated, it gives CSARAVGSGVETQYF.

The genes are TRBV5-1 and TRBJ2-7, with D perhaps given as TRBD1 or TRBD2 (5 bases each). From germline, CDR1 is SGHRS and CDR2 YFSETQ. With 2 bases removed from V and 5 bases from J, the gap between germline ends came to 23 bases. CDR3 length: 17 residues. The CDR3 loop is CASSFLFGRRGGNEQYF. The CDR3 DNA reads TGCGCCAGCAGCTTTTTGTTTGGGAGAAGGGGTGGCAACGAGCAGTACTTC.

The chain links TRBV2 to TRBJ1-2; TRBD1 agrees at 9 bases. This CDR3 is 14 amino acids long. Germline CDR1 SNHLY, CDR2 FYNNEI. J was trimmed by 7 bases and V by 6 bases; bases with no gene match: 9. The CDR3 sequence: CASRTGQGVSGYTF. The CDR3 DNA reads as TGTGCCAGCAGAACGGGACAGGGAGTCAGTGGCTACACCTTC.

The gene calls are TRBV14 and TRBJ1-1, with a possible D match to TRBD1 (6 bases). From germline, CDR1 is SGHDN and CDR2 FVKESK. The V end lost 1 base, the J end lost 9 bases, and 24 bases lay between the germline ends. The CDR3 is 17 amino acids. CDR3 sequence (DNA): TGTGCCAGCAGCCAAGTACCGGGAACGGGCCTCAGGGGACAAGCTTTCTTT. Its translation is CASSQVPGTGLRGQAFF.

This chain connects TRBV20-1 to TRBJ2-1; 8 bases align to TRBD1. Germline CDR1 reads DFQATT; CDR2 reads SNEGSKA (reference sequence). The CDR3 covers 13 residues. V shed 3 bases, J shed 6 bases, and the junction held 4 bases outside the gene matches. Written as DNA, the CDR3 is TGCAGTGCTAGCACAGGGGGGATCAATGAGCAGTTCTTC. This sequence encodes CSASTGGINEQFF.

This clonotype turned up a few times. The chain carries TRBV10-3 and TRBJ1-2; TRBD1 agrees at 9 bases. Germline trimming cut 6 bases from V and 2 bases from J; bases unmatched to any gene: 4. Germline V gene lookup returns CDR1 ENHRY and CDR2 SYGVKD. This CDR3 contains 14 residues. This CDR3 reads CAIRRTGDNYGYTF. For the CDR3, the DNA is TGTGCCATCAGACGGACAGGGGACAACTATGGCTACACCTTC.

The V call is TRBV11-1, the J call TRBJ2-5; D gene unclear. The J call could be wrong; TRBJ2-7 is a better fit for the DNA end. The CDR3 contains 15 residues. From germline, CDR1 is SGHAT and CDR2 FQDESV (reference sequence). CDR3 sequence (DNA): TGTGCCAGCAGCACAAGCCCCCAGACTCCTTACGAGCAGTACTTC. Protein sequence: CASSTSPQTPYEQYF.

CDR3 region: CASSSSRGGYYGYTF. The CDR3 bases are TGTGCCAGCAGCTCATCGCGAGGGGGCTATTATGGCTACACCTTC. The chain carries TRBV11-2 and TRBJ1-2, with 7 nucleotides matching TRBD1. The germline V gene encodes CDR1 SGHAT and CDR2 FQNNGV. The ends lost 4 bases at V and 5 bases at J; junction bases unmatched: 10. This CDR3 has 15 residues.